This passage covers 4 T cell receptor beta chains from one sample sequenced in a study of cytomegalovirus exposure and HLA in healthy donors. The PCR made use of 60 Vbeta and 13 Jbeta primers. Only in-frame clones appear in the TCRdb table, and some are missing; sequencing was by immunoSEQ multiplex PCR. The table records more than 140,000 clones, roughly four fifths of them present only once. Sample: PBMCs. The receptor source for this set is a man aged 18 to 35 in good health and CMV-seropositive.

The V call is TRBV4-1, the J call TRBJ1-1; the D gene is possibly TRBD1 (6 bases). The CDR3 runs to 13 residues. The germline CDR1 and CDR2 sequences are MGHRA and YSYEKL. The CDR3, as DNA: TGCGCAGGGGGGGCAGGGATCGACACTGAAGCTTTCTTT. This encodes CAGGAGIDTEAFF.

The CDR3 here is CASRPRLAVVNEQYF. The CDR3 nucleotides are TGTGCCAGCAGACCCCGACTAGCGGTGGTAAACGAGCAGTACTTC. The gene calls are TRBV2 and TRBJ2-7; 9 positions match TRBD2. The CDR3 has 15 amino acids. Germline values: CDR1 SNHLY, CDR2 FYNNEI. V lost 6 bases and J lost 5; bases outside the gene matches: 11.

The CDR3 loop reads CASSARGAASSYNEQFF. CDR3 nucleotide sequence: TGTGCCAGCAGCGCACGGGGAGCGGCGAGCTCCTACAATGAGCAGTTCTTC. The chain combines TRBV9 with TRBJ2-1; D possibly corresponds to TRBD2 (5 bases). Germline CDR1 and CDR2: SGDLS and YYNGEE. The length of the CDR3 is 17 residues. V dropped 3 bases and J dropped 0 bases, with 16 bases sitting between them.

This chain links TRBV2 with TRBJ1-5; D is unresolved. Germline values: CDR1 SNHLY, CDR2 FYNNEI. Trimming cost V 4 bases and J 0 bases, with 10 bases left between them. This CDR3 region has 15 residues. This CDR3 is CASSVGEYSNQPQHF. CDR3 coding DNA: TGTGCCAGCAGTGTCGGAGAGTATAGCAATCAGCCCCAGCATTTT.